The clone carrying this T cell receptor (beta chain) was seen at least ten times. As yet, its antigen is unknown. The data were taken from a study of early T cells in non-severe SARS-CoV-2 infection. Turning to the study itself: From unsorted whole blood, bulk RNA was sequenced, and the chains remained unpaired. Notes on the study in general: VDJdb matching, biased toward anti-spike CD8 responses, missed private and CD4 specificities.

TCRdb redid the calling of the 5' RACE reads with MiXCR, one entry per CDR3 protein. The sample has about 64,000 distinct CDR3 sequences, roughly 9% seen once. Germline V gene data show CDR1 as DFQATT and CDR2 as SNEGSKA (reference sequence). This CDR3 comprises 16 residues. After removal of 0 bases from V and 3 bases from J, the junction contained 9 bases not matched to a gene. The specimen comprised whole blood, sampled at baseline. The genes are TRBV20-1 and TRBJ1-1; the match to TRBD1 covers 8 bases. This TCR was sampled from an adult who was a healthcare worker with PCR-confirmed SARS-CoV-2 infection or an uninfected control (not recorded which). The CDR3 protein is CSARDKSRGRDTEAFF. The CDR3 DNA reads as TGCAGTGCTAGAGATAAATCCAGGGGGCGGGACACTGAAGCTTTCTTT.